Shown below are 12 T cell receptor beta chains from a single sample sequenced in a study of T cell responses to AZD1222 COVID-19 vaccine. Profiling relied on immunoSEQ multiplex PCR, and the TCRdb table lists in-frame clones only, not all of them. This sample has roughly 150,000 clones, with approximately 91% found just once. The sample here was peripheral blood, taken on day 0 of AZD1222 vaccination. These receptors all stem from an adult in good health.

V is TRBV28 and J is TRBJ2-3; TRBD2 matches 8 bases. CDR3 length: 17 amino acids. The germline gives CDR1 MDHEN, CDR2 SYDVKM. V was clipped by 3 bases and J by 2 bases; unmatched bases: 10. CDR3 region: CASSFPGAGVHTDTQYF. CDR3 DNA sequence: TGTGCCAGCAGTTTCCCTGGAGCGGGGGTACACACAGATACGCAGTATTTT. Based on the CDR3 plus reference TRBV28 and TRBJ2-3, the full variable domain is DVKVTQSSRYLVKRTGEKVFLECVQDMDHENMFWYRQDPGLGLRLIYFSYDVKMKEKGDIPEGYSVSREKKERFSLILESASTNQTSMYLCASSFPGAGVHTDTQYFGPGTRLTVL.

In nucleotides, the CDR3 is TGTGCCAGCAGAGGGACGGGGGGCGGCGGAAACACCATATATTTT. It yields the protein CASRGTGGGGNTIYF. The rearrangement uses TRBV6-5 and TRBJ1-3, with D tentatively TRBD1 (6 bases). The CDR3 has 15 residues. CDR1 is MNHEY, CDR2 SVGAGI, per germline. The V gene lost 6 bases and the J gene lost 4 bases, with 16 bases spanning the gap.

V and J are TRBV27 and TRBJ2-2; D may be TRBD1 (5 bases). V lost 3 bases and J 8 bases, leaving 16 bases between the germline ends. From germline, CDR1 is MNHEY and CDR2 SMNVEV (reference sequence). There are 15 residues in the CDR3. The CDR3 spells CASSFGAVTRGELFF. The CDR3 coding sequence is TGTGCCAGCAGTTTTGGGGCAGTCACACGGGGGGAGCTGTTTTTT.

This chain links TRBV7-2 with TRBJ1-2; D uncertain. The CDR3 is made up of 13 amino acids. CDR1 and CDR2 from the germline V gene are SGHTA and FQGNSA. V was trimmed by 3 bases and J by 1 base, leaving 6 bases between them. CDR3 nucleotide sequence: TGTGCCAGCAGCTTGAGCGTTAACTATGGCTACACCTTC. The encoded protein is CASSLSVNYGYTF.

The J gene is TRBJ2-2, the V gene TRBV18; a possible D gene is TRBD1 (5 bases). CDR1 and CDR2 (germline): KGHSH, LQKENI. CDR3 length equals 14 residues. V was shortened by 3 bases and J by 7 bases, with 12 bases between the two germline ends. The CDR3 DNA follows: TGTGCCAGCTCACCGCAAGGGGTGGACGGGGAGCTGTTTTTT. This gives the protein CASSPQGVDGELFF.

The chain recombines TRBV3-1 (or the pseudogene TRBV3-2) with TRBJ1-1, with TRBD1 as a possible D gene (5 bases). The CDR3 has 18 amino acids. Germline lookup yields CDR1 LGHDT and CDR2 YNNKEL (reference sequence). The V end was cut by 0 bases, the J end by 12 bases, with 29 bases between. The CDR3 loop is CASSQDSDTVTQGPYSFF. CDR3 bases: TGTGCCAGCAGCCAAGATTCGGACACCGTAACGCAGGGACCCTATTCTTTCTTT.

The J gene is TRBJ1-2, the V gene TRBV5-1; D call uncertain. Germline CDR1 SGHRS, CDR2 YFSETQ. The CDR3 covers 14 residues. V shed 0 bases and J shed 0 bases, with 6 bases lying between them. CDR3 amino acids: CASSLDPSNYGYTF. The DNA for the CDR3 is TGCGCCAGCAGCTTGGATCCGTCTAACTATGGCTACACCTTC.

The CDR3: CASSLIAFSSYEQYF. DNA for the CDR3: TGCGCCAGCAGCTTGATTGCTTTTTCCTCCTACGAGCAGTACTTC. The gene calls are TRBV5-1 and TRBJ2-7; D uncertain. This CDR3 spans 15 amino acids. The germline V and J ends were trimmed by 1 base and 0 bases, with 11 bases remaining between them. Germline V lookup: CDR1 SGHRS, CDR2 YFSETQ.

CDR3 sequence reads: CASSPAASGDTDTQYF. CDR3 sequence (DNA): TGTGCCAGCAGTCCCGCCGCTAGCGGGGACACAGATACGCAGTATTTT. The chain links TRBV28 to TRBJ2-3, with 9 nucleotides matching TRBD2. V lost 5 bases and J lost 2; bases outside the gene matches: 8. Germline V gene lookup returns CDR1 MDHEN and CDR2 SYDVKM. This CDR3 is 16 amino acids long.

The chain recombines TRBV7-2 with TRBJ2-5; D remains unclear. The V gene lost 5 bases and the J gene lost 2 bases, with 12 bases spanning the gap. Germline-derived CDR1 and CDR2 are SGHTA and FQGNSA. This CDR3 has 14 amino acids. CDR3 coding DNA: TGTGCCAGCAGCCCTTCGGGCCAGCAAGAGACCCAGTACTTC. It yields the protein CASSPSGQQETQYF. Using reference TRBV7-2 and TRBJ2-5 for the parts outside the CDR3, the full variable domain is GAGVSQSPSNKVTEKGKDVELRCDPISGHTALYWYRQSLGQGLEFLIYFQGNSAPDKSGLPSDRFSAERTGGSVSTLTIQRTQQEDSAVYLCASSPSGQQETQYFGPGTRLLVL.

The J gene is TRBJ1-3, the V gene TRBV18; TRBD1 matches at 8 bases. This CDR3 is built from 16 residues. The germline gives CDR1 KGHSH, CDR2 LQKENI. J gave up 0 bases and V 4 bases, and 5 bases lay outside the gene matches. In nucleotides, the CDR3 is TGTGCCAGCTCACAGACAGGGGCCGACTCTGGAAACACCATATATTTT. It specifies CASSQTGADSGNTIYF.

The chain recombines TRBV24-1 with TRBJ1-1; unclear D gene. V lost 7 bases and J lost 3, with 8 bases in between. CDR1 KGHDR and CDR2 SFDVKD come from the germline V gene. The CDR3 sequence is 12 residues long. The CDR3, as DNA: TGTGCCACCAGGCGGGAGGACACTGAAGCTTTCTTT. As protein: CATRREDTEAFF.